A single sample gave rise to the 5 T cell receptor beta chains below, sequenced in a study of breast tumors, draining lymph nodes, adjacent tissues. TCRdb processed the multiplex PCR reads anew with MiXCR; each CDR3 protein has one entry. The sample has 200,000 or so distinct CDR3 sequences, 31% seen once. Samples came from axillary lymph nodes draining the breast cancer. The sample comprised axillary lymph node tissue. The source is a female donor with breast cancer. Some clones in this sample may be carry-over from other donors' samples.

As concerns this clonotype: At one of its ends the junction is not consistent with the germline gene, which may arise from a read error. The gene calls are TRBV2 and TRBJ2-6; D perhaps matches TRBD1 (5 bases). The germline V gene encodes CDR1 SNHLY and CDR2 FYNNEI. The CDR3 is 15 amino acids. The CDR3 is CASAPGLTGASVLTF. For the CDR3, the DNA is TGTGCCAGCGCTCCGGGTCTTACTGGGGCCAGCGTCCTGACTTTC.

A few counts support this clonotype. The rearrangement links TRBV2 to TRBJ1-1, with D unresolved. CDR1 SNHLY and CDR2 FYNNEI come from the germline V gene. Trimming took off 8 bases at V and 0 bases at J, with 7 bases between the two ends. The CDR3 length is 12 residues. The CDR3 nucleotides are TGTGCCAGCTCCAGGCTGAACACTGAAGCTTTCTTT. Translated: CASSRLNTEAFF.

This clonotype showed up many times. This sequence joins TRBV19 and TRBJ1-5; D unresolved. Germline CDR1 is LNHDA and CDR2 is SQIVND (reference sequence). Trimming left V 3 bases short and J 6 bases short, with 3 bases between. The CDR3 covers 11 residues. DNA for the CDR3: TGTGCCAGTAGTATCAGTCAGCCCCAGCATTTT. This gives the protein CASSISQPQHF. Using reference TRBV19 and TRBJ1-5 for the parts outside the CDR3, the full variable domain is DGGITQSPKYLFRKEGQNVTLSCEQNLNHDAMYWYRQDPGQGLRLIYYSQIVNDFQKGDIAEGYSVSREKKESFPLTVTSAQKNPTAFYLCASSISQPQHFGDGTRLSIL.

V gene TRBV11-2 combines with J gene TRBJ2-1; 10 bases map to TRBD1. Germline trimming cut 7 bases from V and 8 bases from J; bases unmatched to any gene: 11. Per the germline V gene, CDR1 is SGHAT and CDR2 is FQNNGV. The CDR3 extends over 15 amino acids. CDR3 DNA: TGTGCCAGCAACCCGACAGGGGGCGCGAAGCATGAGCAGTTCTTC. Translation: CASNPTGGAKHEQFF. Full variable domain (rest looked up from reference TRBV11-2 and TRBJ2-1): EAGVAQSPRYKIIEKRQSVAFWCNPISGHATLYWYQQILGQGPKLLIQFQNNGVVDDSQLPKDRFSAERLKGVDSTLKIQPAKLEDSAVYLCASNPTGGAKHEQFFGPGTRLTVL.

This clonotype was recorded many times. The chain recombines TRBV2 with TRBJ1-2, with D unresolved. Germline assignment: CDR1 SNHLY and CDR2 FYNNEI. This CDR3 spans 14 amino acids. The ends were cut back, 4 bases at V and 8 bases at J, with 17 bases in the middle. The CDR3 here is CASSGESGTWGYTF. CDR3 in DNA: TGTGCCAGCAGTGGGGAATCGGGTACTTGGGGCTACACCTTC. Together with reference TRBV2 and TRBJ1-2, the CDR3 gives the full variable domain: EPEVTQTPSHQVTQMGQEVILRCVPISNHLYFYWYRQILGQKVEFLVSFYNNEISEKSEIFDDQFSVERPDGSNFTLKIRSTKLEDSAMYFCASSGESGTWGYTFGSGTRLTVV.